These 26 T cell receptor beta chains were all obtained from the same sample, sequenced in a study of response to subunit inactivated influenza vaccine (dated by TCRdb to the late 2010s). Preparation of the library involved RT-PCR. Sequencer: Illumina HiSeq 2500. The public reads were reanalyzed by TCRdb: fastp trimming at Q25, MiXCR alignment, in-frame beta chains only. Every CDR3 protein is listed once, alongside the most common genes and DNA of its rows. The sample yields about 780,000 distinct CDR3 sequences; under 20% were counted once. Roughly a tenth of the sample is held by the ten biggest clonotypes. Source: PBMCs from blood, taken less than 6 days after vaccination. The receptors stem from a man aged 50 to 59 who received an inactivated influenza vaccine. Donor details come from another sample of the same person, matched by shared clones.

This clonotype was recorded a few times. The genes are TRBV2 and TRBJ1-2, with TRBD1 as a possible D gene (5 bases). V lost 1 base to trimming and J lost 7 bases, with 13 bases between them. Germline lookup yields CDR1 SNHLY and CDR2 FYNNEI. The CDR3 is 14 residues long. CDR3: CASSEDRRVGGYTF. CDR3 nucleotides: TGTGCCAGCAGTGAAGATCGCAGGGTGGGTGGCTACACCTTC.

In its sample, this clonotype was seen many times. The CDR3 bases are TGTGCCACCAGTGATCCAGACTCGGGAGTGGGGGCCTACAATGAGCAGTTCTTC. It translates to CATSDPDSGVGAYNEQFF. The V gene is TRBV24-1, the J gene TRBJ2-1; D perhaps matches TRBD2 (6 bases). The CDR3 extends over 18 amino acids. Germline CDR1 is KGHDR and CDR2 is SFDVKD. V was cut by 3 bases and J by 2 bases, with 19 bases left in between.

J is TRBJ1-2 and V is TRBV15, with D tentatively TRBD1 (5 bases). CDR3 length equals 16 residues. Germline V gives CDR1 LNHNV, CDR2 YYDKDF (reference sequence). Trimming left V 0 bases short and J 5 bases short, with 16 bases between. The CDR3 sequence is CATSRDAQAGQYGYTF. CDR3 DNA sequence: TGTGCCACCAGCAGAGATGCCCAGGCGGGGCAGTATGGCTACACCTTC. Filled out from reference TRBV15 and TRBJ1-2, the complete variable domain reads DAMVIQNPRYQVTQFGKPVTLSCSQTLNHNVMYWYQQKSSQAPKLLFHYYDKDFNNEADTPDNFQSRRPNTSFCFLDIRSPGLGDTAMYLCATSRDAQAGQYGYTFGSGTRLTVV.

This clonotype was counted between two and nine times. The chain combines TRBV6-1 with TRBJ2-1; possibly TRBD2 for D (5 bases). The CDR3 sequence is 13 residues long. V lost 6 bases and J lost 5, with 11 bases in between. Germline V gene data show CDR1 as MNHNS and CDR2 as SASEGT. CDR3 sequence (DNA): TGTGCCAGCAGGAGGGCAGCAAACAATGAGCAGTTCTTC. This sequence encodes CASRRAANNEQFF.

This chain connects TRBV5-5 to TRBJ1-6, with D unresolved. The CDR3 is made up of 12 amino acids. Germline V gene data show CDR1 as SGHKS and CDR2 as YYEKEE (reference sequence). V was pared by 1 base and J by 10 bases, with 6 bases between. CDR3 loop: CASSLLSSPLHF. The DNA of the CDR3 is TGTGCCAGCAGCTTGTTGTCGTCACCCCTCCACTTT.

The V gene is TRBV5-5, the J gene TRBJ1-2; TRBD1 matches 9 bases. CDR1 and CDR2 (germline): SGHKS, YYEKEE (reference sequence). Trimming at V came to 3 bases and at J to 10 bases, leaving 13 bases not matched to a gene. There are 15 residues in the CDR3. CDR3 DNA: TGTGCCAGCAGCTCGTCCCTGGGACAGGGCTTTGTCTACACCTTC. Amino acid sequence: CASSSSLGQGFVYTF.

The chain uses TRBV6-2 or TRBV6-3 and TRBJ2-1; 13 nucleotides line up with TRBD2. There are 18 residues in the CDR3. Germline loops: CDR1 MNHEY, CDR2 SVGEGT. V was clipped by 5 bases and J by 5 bases; unmatched bases: 12. Here the CDR3 reads CASSHGLAGEEGDNEQFF. CDR3 nucleotide sequence: TGTGCCAGCAGTCACGGACTAGCGGGAGAAGAGGGGGACAATGAGCAGTTCTTC.

This clonotype has only a few counts. This chain uses TRBV5-5 with TRBJ2-6, with 13 bases aligning to TRBD2. The CDR3 is 17 residues long. Trimming took 4 bases from V and 2 from J; bases not matched to a gene: 3. From germline, CDR1 is SGHKS and CDR2 YYEKEE (reference sequence). CDR3 DNA: TGTGCCAGCAGCCGGACTAGCGGGAGAACTGGGGCCAACGTCCTGACTTTC. Translating gives CASSRTSGRTGANVLTF.

This clonotype was detected ten times or more. The V call is TRBV7-9, the J call TRBJ1-5, with no clear D. CDR1 and CDR2 from the germline V gene are SEHNR and FQNEAQ (reference sequence). The CDR3 is 13 amino acids. Trimming removed 2 bases from V and 5 bases from J, with 7 bases in between. The CDR3 sequence: CASSLYQDQPQHF. The CDR3 DNA follows: TGTGCCAGCAGCTTATATCAGGATCAGCCCCAGCATTTT.

In its sample, this clonotype was seen a few times. Written as DNA, the CDR3 is TGTGCCAGCAGCTTTTATCGACGGGGGCGAGGCACAGATACGCAGTATTTT. This sequence encodes CASSFYRRGRGTDTQYF. The V and J genes are TRBV7-2 and TRBJ2-3; either TRBD1 or TRBD2 may fit D (6 bases each). The CDR3 totals 17 residues. Trimming cost V 3 bases and J 1 base, with 17 bases left between them. CDR1 is SGHTA, CDR2 FQGNSA, per germline.

The chain recombines TRBV2 with TRBJ2-2; TRBD1 or TRBD2 may be the D gene (5 bases each). Germline-derived CDR1 and CDR2 are SNHLY and FYNNEI. Trimming removed 7 bases from V and 6 bases from J, with 12 bases in between. This CDR3 has 13 amino acids. The DNA for the CDR3 is TGTGCCAGCAATTCGAGGGGACCCGGGGAGCTGTTTTTT. This codes for CASNSRGPGELFF.

This sequence joins TRBV7-2 and TRBJ2-2; 7 bases fit TRBD1. This CDR3 contains 17 residues. V lost 3 bases, J lost 0 bases, and 7 bases stayed unmatched. CDR1 is SGHTA and CDR2 is FQGNSA in the germline V gene. The chain's CDR3 is CASSFRPGGTNTGELFF. CDR3 in DNA: TGTGCCAGCAGCTTTCGCCCAGGGGGAACGAACACCGGGGAGCTGTTTTTT.

The V gene is TRBV30, the J gene TRBJ2-3, with 15 nucleotides matching TRBD2. The CDR3 loop spans 16 amino acids. Germline lookup yields CDR1 GTSNPN and CDR2 SVGIG (reference sequence). V shed 2 bases, J shed 4 bases, and the junction held 4 bases outside the gene matches. The CDR3 DNA follows: TGTGCCTGGAGTCCGGGACTAGCGGGGGGAGCAGATACGCAGTATTTT. This gives the protein CAWSPGLAGGADTQYF. Complete variable domain (other parts from reference TRBV30 and TRBJ2-3): SQTIHQWPATLVQPVGSPLSLECTVEGTSNPNLYWYRQAAGRGLQLLFYSVGIGQISSEVPQNLSASRPQDRQFILSSKKLLLSDSGFYLCAWSPGLAGGADTQYFGPGTRLTVL.

This clonotype was picked up many times. The chain employs TRBV12-3 or TRBV12-4 and TRBJ1-6; 9 bases align to TRBD1. V shed 4 bases, J shed 10 bases, and the junction held 5 bases outside the gene matches. CDR3 length: 14 residues. As DNA, the CDR3 is TGTGCCAGCAGTTCCGGGACAGGGCACTCACCCCTCCACTTT. Protein product: CASSSGTGHSPLHF.

This chain joins TRBV4-3 and TRBJ2-7; D unclear. The V end was cut by 1 base, the J end by 7 bases, with 14 bases between. Per germline, CDR1 LGHNA and CDR2 YSLEER. This CDR3 is built from 14 residues. The CDR3 sequence is CASSQGWAISEQYF. The CDR3 bases are TGCGCCAGCAGCCAAGGCTGGGCAATTAGTGAGCAGTACTTC.

CDR3 loop: CATSEPLAPEQFF. CDR3 DNA sequence: TGTGCCACCAGTGAACCACTAGCCCCTGAGCAGTTCTTC. This chain uses TRBV24-1 with TRBJ2-1, with D tentatively TRBD2 (6 bases). The CDR3 consists of 13 residues. Germline V lookup: CDR1 KGHDR, CDR2 SFDVKD. V lost 4 bases, J lost 9 bases, and 12 bases lay in between.

This clonotype has ten or more counts. The rearrangement links TRBV7-2 to TRBJ2-7; unclear D gene. Trimming took off 7 bases at V and 0 bases at J, with 13 bases between the two ends. The CDR3 runs to 14 residues. The germline V gene has CDR1 SGHTA and CDR2 FQGNSA. The CDR3 here is CASTPELISYEQYF. The CDR3, as DNA: TGTGCCAGCACCCCGGAACTAATCTCCTACGAGCAGTACTTC.

The chain combines TRBV2 with TRBJ2-7; D remains ambiguous. Germline assignment: CDR1 SNHLY and CDR2 FYNNEI. The CDR3 is 11 amino acids. V was trimmed by 7 bases and J by 5 bases, leaving 9 bases between them. As DNA, the CDR3 is TGTGCCAGCACCGCTTTTAACGAGCAGTACTTC. Residues: CASTAFNEQYF.

V is TRBV20-1 and J is TRBJ1-1; D is uncertain. Germline V gene lookup returns CDR1 DFQATT and CDR2 SNEGSKA (reference sequence). The V gene lost 6 bases and the J gene lost 0 bases, with 8 bases spanning the gap. The CDR3 runs to 12 residues. The CDR3 sequence is CSARLMNTEAFF. CDR3 nucleotides: TGCAGTGCCCGGTTGATGAACACTGAAGCTTTCTTT.

The rearrangement uses TRBV9 and TRBJ2-1; no clear D gene. Per germline, CDR1 SGDLS and CDR2 YYNGEE. This CDR3 spans 13 amino acids. V lost 0 bases to trimming and J lost 6 bases, with 7 bases between them. The CDR3 nucleotides are TGTGCCAGCAGCGTAGAGACTGCCAATGAGCAGTTCTTC. It specifies CASSVETANEQFF.

In its sample, this clonotype was seen a few times. The chain couples TRBV12-3 or TRBV12-4 to TRBJ1-5; 10 bases map to TRBD1. CDR3 length equals 17 residues. V dropped 0 bases and J dropped 6; count of bases not matched to a gene: 8. DNA of the CDR3: TGTGCCAGCAGTTTAGCTTCCGGGACAGGGGCGAGTCAGCCCCAGCATTTT. Amino acids: CASSLASGTGASQPQHF.

The table lists this clonotype with a few counts. The CDR3 nucleotides are TGCAGTGCTAGAGGAGGCGGACAGGCATCCACCGGGGCTTTCTTT. Encoded protein: CSARGGGQASTGAFF. V and J are TRBV20-1 and TRBJ1-1, with 7 bases identical to TRBD1. The CDR3 spans 15 residues. V shed 1 base and J 11 bases; nucleotides not matched to a gene: 16. Germline CDR1 and CDR2: DFQATT and SNEGSKA (reference sequence).

The table lists this clonotype with a few counts. V usage is TRBV11-2 and J usage is TRBJ2-3; D is perhaps TRBD2 (5 bases). V lost 2 bases to trimming and J lost 0 bases, with 12 bases between them. The CDR3 consists of 16 residues. The germline gives CDR1 SGHAT, CDR2 FQNNGV. The CDR3: CASSLQLRGSTDTQYF. In DNA form, the CDR3 reads TGTGCCAGCAGCTTACAGCTCCGAGGGAGCACAGATACGCAGTATTTT.

This clonotype has a count of ten or more. The chain has TRBV4-3 and TRBJ2-1; 10 bases line up with TRBD1. Germline V gene lookup returns CDR1 LGHNA and CDR2 YSLEER. The CDR3 length is 17 residues. With 6 bases clipped from V and 5 bases from J, the junction kept 13 bases outside the gene matches. DNA for the CDR3: TGCGCCAGCAGTCCAAGAACCCCCGGGACAGGGGACAATGAGCAGTTCTTC. It encodes CASSPRTPGTGDNEQFF.

This clonotype was observed a handful of times. V gene TRBV4-3 combines with J gene TRBJ2-7; 8 nucleotides align to TRBD2. After removal of 0 bases from V and 2 bases from J, the junction contained 6 bases not matched to a gene. From germline, CDR1 is LGHNA and CDR2 YSLEER. The CDR3 covers 16 residues. The CDR3 loop reads CASSQDWTGGPYEQYF. CDR3 nucleotide sequence: TGCGCCAGCAGCCAAGATTGGACGGGAGGGCCCTACGAGCAGTACTTC.

The chain recombines TRBV5-1 with TRBJ2-2, with D possibly TRBD1 on 6 matching bases. The V end was cut by 2 bases, the J end by 3 bases, with 11 bases between. The germline V gene has CDR1 SGHRS and CDR2 YFSETQ. CDR3 length equals 15 residues. The CDR3 bases are TGCGCCAGCAGCTTCAGGCAGGGGTACACCGGGGAGCTGTTTTTT. Its translation is CASSFRQGYTGELFF.